This T cell receptor (beta chain) was sequenced for a study of human T cells and chemical hapten exposure. At the level of the study: The patients, most of them female, presented with alopecia areata, totalis or universalis.

V was clipped by 3 bases and J by 4 bases, with 10 bases between them. The CDR3 extends over 14 amino acids. The V gene's germline CDR1 is PRHDT and CDR2 FYEKMQ (reference sequence). In this sample, this clonotype turned up a few times. TCRdb reprocessed the RACE reads via MiXCR and lists one record per CDR3 protein. This table holds some 74,000 distinct CDR3 sequences, about 14% found once. Time point noted: pre-sensitization, week 0. The treatment: therapeutic diphenylcyclopropenone sensitization with weekly scalp DPC. Blood draws preceded each patch test application. The donor pool consisted of alopecia patients aged 18 to 70 years, considered suitable for DPC. Extraction yielded total RNA from whole blood (unfractionated).

The receptor's source is a woman aged 45 to 65 with alopecia areata. Some clones in this sample may be carry-over from other donors' samples. V usage is TRBV13 and J usage is TRBJ2-4; D may correspond to TRBD1 or TRBD2 (5 bases each). The material was whole blood, obtained in connection with sensitization to the hapten diphenylcyclopropenone (DPC). CDR3 region: CASSFSGSKNIQYF. DNA for the CDR3: TGTGCCAGCAGCTTTTCAGGGAGTAAAAACATTCAGTACTTC.